The 12 T cell receptor beta chains below all came from one sample that was sequenced in a study of molecular identifiers for immune sequencing clone quantification. Via MiXCR, TCRdb re-called the PCR reads, giving one row per CDR3 protein. The table shows 60,000 to 70,000 distinct CDR3 sequences, with 15% to 20% occurring only once. Sequenced: naive CD8+ T cells from blood, with Jurkat cell RNA spiked in. The subset is: FACS-sorted CD8+CD4-CCR7+CD45RA+ naive T cells. The receptors were gathered from a human donor in good health. Some libraries in this study had Jurkat cell RNA spiked in.

This clonotype was seen a handful of times. This clone may be a read error of a much larger clone one base away. This rearrangement joins TRBV29-1 to TRBJ1-1, with TRBD1 as a possible D gene (6 bases). Germline-derived CDR1 and CDR2 are SQVTM and ANQGSEA. This CDR3 has 12 residues. The CDR3 spells CSVVTGNTEASF. Here the CDR3 DNA reads TGCAGCGTTGTCACAGGGAACACTGAAGCTTCCTTT. Using reference TRBV29-1 and TRBJ1-1 for the parts outside the CDR3, the full variable domain is SAVISQKPSRDICQRGTSLTIQCQVDSQVTMMFWYRQQPGQSLTLIATANQGSEATYESGFVIDKFPISRPNLTFSTLTVSNMSPEDSSIYLCSVVTGNTEASFGQGTRLTVV.

This clonotype was detected many times. The chain couples TRBV19 to TRBJ1-1, with 8 bases matching TRBD1. J lost 1 base, V lost 7 bases, and 8 bases had no gene match. The germline gives CDR1 LNHDA, CDR2 SQIVND (reference sequence). The CDR3 consists of 15 residues. The CDR3 coding sequence is TGTGCCAGTACCCAGGGGGCAGCAAGGAACACTGAAGCTTTCTTT. Its translation is CASTQGAARNTEAFF.

This clonotype has a count of ten or more. CDR3 nucleotide sequence: TGTGCCAGCAGTTTGCTGGGACCCCTCTACGAGCAGTACTTC. It translates to CASSLLGPLYEQYF. J is TRBJ2-7 and V is TRBV27; D might be TRBD1 or TRBD2, each matching 5 bases. The V and J ends lost 3 bases and 3 bases respectively, with 12 bases between them. The CDR3 runs 14 residues. Germline V gene sequence: CDR1 MNHEY, CDR2 SMNVEV (reference sequence).

There are many counts of this clonotype. The chain is built from TRBV27 and TRBJ2-3; 12 bases fit TRBD2. Unmatched junction bases numbered 9, after V lost 6 bases and J lost 2 bases. Germline V gives CDR1 MNHEY, CDR2 SMNVEV (reference sequence). This CDR3 is built from 17 residues. The CDR3 here is CASSYIRTSGATDTQYF. For the CDR3, the DNA is TGTGCCAGCAGCTATATCCGGACTAGCGGGGCCACAGATACGCAGTATTTT.

For this clonotype: Given a much more abundant clone one base away, this may be a read error. J is TRBJ2-7 and V is TRBV7-3, with D perhaps assigned TRBD1 or TRBD2 (6 bases each). This CDR3 is 14 amino acids long. Trimming stripped 3 bases from V and 5 bases from J, with 14 bases between. The germline gives CDR1 SGHTA, CDR2 FQGTGA. This CDR3 is CASSLAGRGDEQYF. The CDR3 DNA sequence: TGTGCCAGCAGCTTGGCCGGAAGGGGGGACGAGCAGTACTTC.

There are many counts of this clonotype. J is TRBJ2-6 and V is TRBV9, with 8 bases matching TRBD1. V dropped 4 bases and J dropped 0; count of bases not matched to a gene: 15. This CDR3 is built from 20 residues. CDR1 and CDR2 from the germline V gene are SGDLS and YYNGEE. CDR3 sequence (DNA): TGTGCCAGCAGCCCGCGGACAGGGAGAGAGGGGAACTCTGGGGCCAACGTCCTGACTTTC. Its protein is CASSPRTGREGNSGANVLTF. Full variable domain (outside the CDR3, taken from reference TRBV9 and TRBJ2-6): DSGVTQTPKHLITATGQRVTLRCSPRSGDLSVYWYQQSLDQGLQFLIQYYNGEERAKGNILERFSAQQFPDLHSELNLSSLELGDSALYFCASSPRTGREGNSGANVLTFGAGSRLTVL.

In its sample, this clonotype was seen many times. V gene TRBV6-6 combines with J gene TRBJ2-7; the match to TRBD1 covers 12 bases. CDR3 length equals 15 residues. Germline values: CDR1 MNHNY, CDR2 SVGAGI (reference sequence). Unmatched junction bases numbered 11, after V lost 7 bases and J lost 7 bases. CDR3: CASTLPGQGAREQYF. CDR3 nucleotide sequence: TGTGCCAGCACCCTTCCGGGACAGGGGGCGCGTGAGCAGTACTTC.

This clonotype has more than one count but fewer than ten. The chain employs TRBV10-3 and TRBJ2-1; 15 bases match TRBD2. CDR1 is ENHRY and CDR2 is SYGVKD in the germline V gene. This CDR3 spans 16 amino acids. J gave up 7 bases and V 2 bases, and 3 bases lay outside the gene matches. CDR3 nucleotide sequence: TGTGCCATCAGTGAGATTGGGACTAGCGGGAGGAATGAGCAGTTCTTC. It is translated as CAISEIGTSGRNEQFF.

This clonotype occurred many times. The gene calls are TRBV29-1 and TRBJ2-7; D assignment may be TRBD1 or TRBD2 (5 bases each). The CDR3 covers 13 residues. The V gene lost 7 bases and the J gene lost 6 bases, with 19 bases spanning the gap. The germline gives CDR1 SQVTM, CDR2 ANQGSEA. Here the CDR3 reads CSATPGPRGEQYF. CDR3 DNA: TGCAGCGCCACCCCGGGGCCACGGGGCGAGCAGTACTTC.

This clonotype appeared a few times. The chain couples TRBV28 to TRBJ2-2; D is unresolved. This CDR3 is 14 amino acids long. The V gene's germline CDR1 is MDHEN and CDR2 SYDVKM. V was pared by 3 bases and J by 7 bases, with 12 bases between. CDR3 loop: CASSLAPGVGELFF. The CDR3 DNA reads TGTGCCAGCAGTTTGGCCCCGGGCGTCGGGGAGCTGTTTTTT.

This clonotype showed up many times. V is TRBV27 and J is TRBJ1-4; 10 nucleotides agree with TRBD1. The germline gives CDR1 MNHEY, CDR2 SMNVEV (reference sequence). The CDR3 has 15 amino acids. V lost 8 bases and J lost 7; bases outside the gene matches: 10. The DNA for the CDR3 is TGTGCCAGCGGCTGGGGGACAGGGGCCGTTGAAAAACTGTTTTTT. Its protein product is CASGWGTGAVEKLFF. Looking up the rest from reference TRBV27 and TRBJ1-4 gives the full variable domain: EAQVTQNPRYLITVTGKKLTVTCSQNMNHEYMSWYRQDPGLGLRQIYYSMNVEVTDKGDVPEGYKVSRKEKRNFPLILESPSPNQTSLYFCASGWGTGAVEKLFFGSGTQLSVL.

Ten or more counts support this clonotype. This chain joins TRBV6-1 and TRBJ2-2; TRBD2 is a possible D gene (5 bases). Looked up from germline, CDR1 is MNHNS and CDR2 is SASEGT. This CDR3 region has 15 residues. V dropped 2 bases and J dropped 5 bases, with 12 bases sitting between them. CDR3 loop: CASSELGEKTGELFF. As DNA, the CDR3 is TGTGCCAGCAGTGAACTCGGGGAAAAGACCGGGGAGCTGTTTTTT.